This T cell receptor (beta chain) came from a study of cytomegalovirus exposure and HLA in healthy donors. The study, taken as a whole, reports: When a later analysis was performed, an Asian-associated ancestry cluster reportedly had fewer N-insertions than the approximately 680-donor mean. About 90% or about 30% of the time was how often most TCR beta V segments were productive, according to an earlier analysis.

The PCR made use of 60 Vbeta and 13 Jbeta primers. Sequencing was performed with immunoSEQ multiplex PCR; in TCRdb, only in-frame clones are kept and a portion is missing. This sample has over 150,000 clones, with around 74% found just once. The CDR3 is 14 residues long. Germline-derived CDR1 and CDR2 are MDHEN and SYDVKM. Trimming took 2 bases from V and 5 from J, leaving 10 bases between them. Worth noting for this clone: Its target is not known.

The sequencing input was PBMCs. The chain uses TRBV28 and TRBJ1-5, with D possibly TRBD1 on 5 matching bases. The receptor's source is a man younger than 30 in good health and CMV-seronegative. The CDR3 DNA follows: TGTGCCAGCAGTTTAGTACAAGGGGATCAGCCCCAGCATTTT. This gives the protein CASSLVQGDQPQHF.